This T cell receptor beta chain was retrieved from a study of T cell responses to AZD1222 COVID-19 vaccine. Broader study findings: Sampled repertoires all dated from after the peak T cell response. Across the whole spike, CD4 TCRs peaked at regions 160-218 and 743-854. Breadth and depth of Spike-specific TCRs rose after two AZD1222 doses. Unmutated variant regions are reportedly the target of nearly half of TCRs that are spike-specific.

Clones were read by immunoSEQ multiplex PCR, and TCRdb kept only the in-frame ones, dropping some. The repertoire holds approximately 150,000 clones, with approximately 91% as singletons. This CDR3 is built from 14 residues. The germline CDR1 and CDR2 sequences are SGHTS and YDEGEE. V lost 4 bases, J lost 2 bases, and 5 bases stayed unmatched. Concerning this clone itself: The antigen is not known.

The rearrangement links TRBV5-8 to TRBJ1-1, with 7 bases matching TRBD1. This clonotype was obtained from an adult who received the AZD1222 COVID-19 vaccine. Sequencing used peripheral blood, obtained 28 days after the second AZD1222 dose. The chain's CDR3 is CASSTRTGNTEAFF. In nucleotides, the CDR3 is TGTGCCAGCAGCACGAGGACAGGAAACACTGAAGCTTTCTTT.